Presented here are 6 T cell receptor beta chains from one specimen sequenced in a study of blood T cell repertoires in COVID-19. Using immunoSEQ multiplex PCR, the repertoire was profiled, and TCRdb retains in-frame clones only, with some absent. The sample consists of 150,000 to 200,000 clones, approximately 80% of them appearing once. The sample comprised PBMCs or T cells enriched from blood (not recorded which). These receptor sequences come from a man in his sixties who had been exposed to COVID-19.

The genes are TRBV12-5 and TRBJ2-7; TRBD2 might be the D (5 bases). The CDR3 is 21 amino acids. The germline V and J ends were trimmed by 0 bases and 3 bases, with 30 bases remaining between them. Germline V gene lookup returns CDR1 LGHNT and CDR2 FRNRAP. As DNA, the CDR3 is TGTGCTAGTGGTTTGGTTTTGGAGCCGCCCTTGAGAGGTCGCCGGGACTACGAGCAGTACTTC. Translated: CASGLVLEPPLRGRRDYEQYF.

This chain joins TRBV19 and TRBJ2-3; 8 bases align to TRBD1. V shed 1 base, J shed 2 bases, and the junction held 8 bases outside the gene matches. The CDR3 is 17 residues long. The V gene's germline CDR1 is LNHDA and CDR2 SQIVND (reference sequence). The CDR3 DNA is TGTGCCAGTAGTATAGGACAGGGGACTCCGCTCACAGATACGCAGTATTTT. It is translated as CASSIGQGTPLTDTQYF.

This sequence joins TRBV6-5 and TRBJ1-1; 10 bases fit TRBD1. J gave up 1 base and V 3 bases, and 5 bases lay outside the gene matches. This CDR3 is built from 16 residues. Germline V lookup: CDR1 MNHEY, CDR2 SVGAGI. For the CDR3, the DNA is TGTGCCAGCAGTTATGGGACAGGGGCTAGGAACACTGAAGCTTTCTTT. Encoded protein: CASSYGTGARNTEAFF.

This chain uses TRBV5-4 with TRBJ2-2; D remains ambiguous. This CDR3 spans 13 amino acids. V was trimmed by 0 bases and J by 8 bases, leaving 8 bases between them. The germline gives CDR1 SGHNT, CDR2 YYREEE (reference sequence). CDR3 sequence reads: CASSLDEAGELFF. Here the CDR3 DNA reads TGTGCCAGCAGCTTGGATGAGGCTGGGGAGCTGTTTTTT.

This clone is a singleton in its sample. The gene calls are TRBV29-1 and TRBJ2-1, with D hard to call. V lost 2 bases, J lost 4 bases, and 9 bases lay in between. Germline CDR1 reads SQVTM; CDR2 reads ANQGSEA. This CDR3 comprises 13 residues. This CDR3 is CSVEPPDYNEQFF. The CDR3 bases are TGCAGCGTTGAACCGCCAGATTACAATGAGCAGTTCTTC.

The V call is TRBV5-4, the J call TRBJ2-7; D is perhaps TRBD1 (6 bases). The CDR3 spans 14 residues. Germline assignment: CDR1 SGHNT and CDR2 YYREEE (reference sequence). V was cut by 3 bases and J by 2 bases, with 12 bases left in between. CDR3 residues: CASSSGTLPYEQYF. As DNA, the CDR3 is TGTGCCAGCAGCTCGGGGACACTTCCCTACGAGCAGTACTTC.